These 27 T cell receptor beta chains were sequenced from one sample in a study of blood T cell repertoires in COVID-19. Method: immunoSEQ multiplex PCR; TCRdb's copy keeps in-frame clones and lacks some. Among about 180,000 clones listed, around 87% were seen once. The sequencing input was peripheral blood. The receptor set was obtained from a man aged 35 to 55 with active or convalescent COVID-19.

The rearrangement links TRBV10-3 to TRBJ1-3; D perhaps matches TRBD1 (6 bases). V was shortened by 8 bases and J by 0 bases, with 14 bases between the two germline ends. Germline CDR1 reads ENHRY; CDR2 reads SYGVKD. The CDR3 covers 15 residues. The CDR3 loop reads CAISRTAPSGNTIYF. As DNA, the CDR3 is TGTGCCATCTCACGGACAGCTCCCTCTGGAAACACCATATATTTT.

The chain recombines TRBV4-3 with TRBJ2-7; D ambiguous. The CDR3 contains 15 residues. CDR1 LGHNA and CDR2 YSLEER come from the germline V gene. V lost 1 base to trimming and J lost 3 bases, with 13 bases between them. The DNA of the CDR3 is TGCGCCAGCAGCCAAGCACCTCCCTATCGCTACGAGCAGTACTTC. This sequence encodes CASSQAPPYRYEQYF.

The chain carries TRBV4-1 and TRBJ1-1; D might be TRBD1 (5 bases). The germline V and J ends were trimmed by 7 bases and 1 base, with 13 bases remaining between them. The CDR3 is made up of 14 amino acids. Germline assignment: CDR1 MGHRA and CDR2 YSYEKL. The CDR3: CASNVAGKNTEAFF. CDR3 coding DNA: TGCGCCAGCAACGTCGCAGGGAAGAACACTGAAGCTTTCTTT.

Here the CDR3 reads CASSPTSGGETQYF. The CDR3 DNA follows: TGTGCCAGCAGCCCCACTAGCGGGGGGGAGACCCAGTACTTC. The rearrangement uses TRBV7-9 and TRBJ2-5, with 12 bases aligning to TRBD2. The CDR3 runs 14 residues. V gave up 5 bases and J gave up 5 bases; unmatched junction bases: 3. From germline, CDR1 is SEHNR and CDR2 FQNEAQ (reference sequence). Combining the CDR3 with reference TRBV7-9 and TRBJ2-5 gives the whole variable domain DTGVSQNPRHKITKRGQNVTFRCDPISEHNRLYWYRQTLGQGPEFLTYFQNEAQLEKSRLLSDRFSAERPKGSFSTLEIQRTEQGDSAMYLCASSPTSGGETQYFGPGTRLLVL.

Only one count was recorded for this clone. The junction shows a germline mismatch at one end, possibly a read error. The rearrangement joins TRBV7-7 to TRBJ2-1; TRBD2 agrees at 12 bases. The CDR3 loop spans 17 amino acids. Germline CDR1 and CDR2: SSHAT and FNYEAQ (reference sequence). The CDR3: CASSLRPSGGAGNEQFF. The CDR3 DNA reads TGTGCTAGCAGCTTACGGCCTAGCGGGGGGGCCGGGAATGAGCAGTTCTTC.

The V call is TRBV9, the J call TRBJ1-1; D gene ambiguous. The V end was cut by 2 bases, the J end by 6 bases, with 14 bases between. The CDR3 totals 14 residues. CDR1 is SGDLS, CDR2 YYNGEE, per germline. CDR3 bases: TGTGCCAGCAGCGTGGCGGAAGGTGGGTCTGAAGCTTTCTTT. It is translated as CASSVAEGGSEAFF.

The chain couples TRBV28 to TRBJ1-5; D gene uncertain. The germline CDR1 and CDR2 sequences are MDHEN and SYDVKM. V was shortened by 6 bases and J by 1 base, with 16 bases between the two germline ends. This CDR3 is 16 amino acids long. CDR3 coding DNA: TGTGCCAGCAGCTTAGTGCGCGGCGTGAGCAATCAGCCCCAGCATTTT. The encoded protein is CASSLVRGVSNQPQHF.

V usage is TRBV9 and J usage is TRBJ1-1; 7 bases align to TRBD1. V shed 0 bases, J shed 3 bases, and the junction held 2 bases outside the gene matches. In germline, CDR1 is SGDLS, CDR2 YYNGEE. This CDR3 comprises 14 residues. CDR3 loop: CASSVDQGDTEAFF. The CDR3, as DNA: TGTGCCAGCAGCGTAGACCAGGGGGACACTGAAGCTTTCTTT.

This clone was observed a few times. The chain recombines TRBV10-3 with TRBJ1-2, with D perhaps TRBD1 (6 bases). The V end lost 8 bases, the J end lost 3 bases, and 10 bases lay between the germline ends. The CDR3 is 12 amino acids. Germline V gene data show CDR1 as ENHRY and CDR2 as SYGVKD. CDR3 coding DNA: TGTGCCATCGAGACAGGATACTATGGCTACACCTTC. Protein product: CAIETGYYGYTF.

CDR3 bases: TGTGCCAGCAGTTCCGGACTCTCCCTCAATGAAAAACTGTTTTTT. Translation: CASSSGLSLNEKLFF. V and J are TRBV6-2 or TRBV6-3 and TRBJ1-4, with D unresolved. The CDR3 consists of 15 residues. V was clipped by 4 bases and J by 5 bases, with 14 bases between them. The V gene's germline CDR1 is MNHEY and CDR2 SVGEGT.

The V call is TRBV6-5, the J call TRBJ1-6; D gene unclear. CDR3 length: 15 residues. Germline V lookup: CDR1 MNHEY, CDR2 SVGAGI. The germline V and J ends were trimmed by 6 bases and 8 bases, with 17 bases remaining between them. The CDR3 DNA reads TGTGCCAGCAGACCATTCACAGCCGGGGATTCACCCCTCCACTTT. Translated: CASRPFTAGDSPLHF.

This sequence joins TRBV2 and TRBJ1-1; TRBD1 agrees at 10 bases. The germline CDR1 and CDR2 sequences are SNHLY and FYNNEI. This CDR3 region has 14 residues. V lost 11 bases to trimming and J lost 4 bases; unmatched junction nucleotides: 10. Written as DNA, the CDR3 is TGTGCCGGAAGACAGGGGGCGGTCGGCACTGAAGCTTTCTTT. Amino acid sequence: CAGRQGAVGTEAFF. Full variable domain (rest looked up from reference TRBV2 and TRBJ1-1): EPEVTQTPSHQVTQMGQEVILRCVPISNHLYFYWYRQILGQKVEFLVSFYNNEISEKSEIFDDQFSVERPDGSNFTLKIRSTKLEDSAMYFCAGRQGAVGTEAFFGQGTRLTVV.

This clone was observed a few times. The J gene is TRBJ1-5, the V gene TRBV30; maybe TRBD1 (5 bases). The germline V gene has CDR1 GTSNPN and CDR2 SVGIG (reference sequence). V lost 4 bases and J lost 3, with 10 bases in between. CDR3 length: 13 amino acids. The CDR3 DNA reads TGTGCCTGGACAACAGGTTTCAATCAGCCCCAGCATTTT. This sequence encodes CAWTTGFNQPQHF.

The rearrangement uses TRBV6-5 and TRBJ2-5; D perhaps matches TRBD2 (7 bases). Trimming took off 3 bases at V and 3 bases at J, with 14 bases between the two ends. This CDR3 is 15 amino acids long. Germline CDR1 reads MNHEY; CDR2 reads SVGAGI. The CDR3 DNA reads as TGTGCCAGCAGTTATTCGGGGGGCACAAAAGAGACCCAGTACTTC. Residues: CASSYSGGTKETQYF.

The chain is built from TRBV24-1 and TRBJ2-2; 8 nucleotides align to TRBD1. Germline V gives CDR1 KGHDR, CDR2 SFDVKD. The J segment lost 6 bases and the V segment lost 9 bases, leaving 2 bases of the junction unmatched. This CDR3 spans 12 amino acids. The CDR3 here is CATDRGAGELFF. CDR3 nucleotide sequence: TGTGCCACCGACAGGGGAGCCGGGGAGCTGTTTTTT.

The chain links TRBV9 to TRBJ2-7; tentatively, D is TRBD2 (5 bases). The V gene lost 0 bases and the J gene lost 1 base, with 8 bases spanning the gap. The V gene's germline CDR1 is SGDLS and CDR2 YYNGEE. CDR3 length: 14 amino acids. The CDR3 region has the DNA TGTGCCAGCAGCGTAGATGGGGAGTCCTACGAGCAGTACTTC. It yields the protein CASSVDGESYEQYF. Using reference TRBV9 and TRBJ2-7 for the parts outside the CDR3, the full variable domain is DSGVTQTPKHLITATGQRVTLRCSPRSGDLSVYWYQQSLDQGLQFLIQYYNGEERAKGNILERFSAQQFPDLHSELNLSSLELGDSALYFCASSVDGESYEQYFGPGTRLTVT.

V and J are TRBV2 and TRBJ1-2, with 7 bases matching TRBD1. The CDR3 is 14 residues long. In germline, CDR1 is SNHLY, CDR2 FYNNEI. J lost 4 bases, V lost 7 bases, and 9 bases had no gene match. CDR3 sequence: CASTAQGEVYGYTF. The CDR3 coding sequence is TGTGCCAGCACTGCGCAGGGGGAGGTCTATGGCTACACCTTC.

The V gene is TRBV2, the J gene TRBJ1-2, with D perhaps TRBD1 (5 bases). The CDR3 covers 14 residues. Trimming removed 4 bases from V and 4 bases from J, with 13 bases in between. The germline gives CDR1 SNHLY, CDR2 FYNNEI. CDR3 coding DNA: TGTGCCAGCAGTGCCCCGGGGGACCGCTATGGCTACACCTTC. Protein sequence: CASSAPGDRYGYTF.

The V gene is TRBV7-9, the J gene TRBJ1-2; 7 nucleotides align to TRBD1. The CDR3 is made up of 15 amino acids. V lost 5 bases, J lost 6 bases, and 12 bases stayed unmatched. From germline, CDR1 is SEHNR and CDR2 FQNEAQ (reference sequence). The CDR3 DNA is TGTGCCAGCAGCCCCCGGGACAGCCACTTCGATGGCTACACCTTC. Amino acid sequence: CASSPRDSHFDGYTF.

This rearrangement joins TRBV28 to TRBJ1-5; D may be TRBD1 (6 bases). The CDR3 has 15 amino acids. In germline, CDR1 is MDHEN, CDR2 SYDVKM. Between the trimmed V and J ends, which lost 2 bases and 12 bases, there was a span of 20 bases. CDR3: CASSLPDRSHILQHF. CDR3 nucleotide sequence: TGTGCCAGCAGTTTACCCGACAGGAGCCATATTCTCCAGCATTTT.

This clone was seen more than once but under ten times. V is TRBV18 and J is TRBJ1-1; TRBD1 matches 7 bases. Germline CDR1 and CDR2: KGHSH and LQKENI. V was pared by 4 bases and J by 6 bases, with 8 bases of the junction left unmatched. The length of the CDR3 is 14 residues. The CDR3 DNA reads TGTGCCAGCTCACAAGAACAGGGGAAGGCTGAAGCTTTCTTT. It specifies CASSQEQGKAEAFF.

J is TRBJ1-1 and V is TRBV19, with TRBD1 matching over 8 bases. The germline V gene has CDR1 LNHDA and CDR2 SQIVND (reference sequence). The CDR3 covers 16 residues. The ends lost 3 bases at V and 5 bases at J; junction bases unmatched: 11. In DNA, the CDR3 is TGTGCCAGTAGTATCGCCCAGGGGGCGGTCCGTACTGAAGCTTTCTTT. Translation gives CASSIAQGAVRTEAFF.

The chain carries TRBV4-3 and TRBJ2-3; D may be TRBD2 (5 bases). V lost 3 bases to trimming and J lost 0 bases, with 16 bases between them. Germline lookup yields CDR1 LGHNA and CDR2 YSLEER. This CDR3 is built from 17 residues. The DNA for the CDR3 is TGCGCCAGCAGCCAGGACGGACCGGGATCTAGCACAGATACGCAGTATTTT. Translation: CASSQDGPGSSTDTQYF.

V is TRBV9 and J is TRBJ2-1; 10 bases line up with TRBD2. Trimming at V came to 1 base and at J to 12 bases, leaving 10 bases not matched to a gene. The CDR3 length is 15 residues. CDR1 is SGDLS and CDR2 is YYNGEE in the germline V gene. The CDR3 protein is CASSVQSGGAIGQFF. DNA for the CDR3: TGTGCCAGCAGCGTACAAAGCGGGGGGGCCATTGGGCAGTTCTTC.

V gene TRBV30 combines with J gene TRBJ2-3; possible D gene TRBD2, 6 bases. The CDR3 is 14 residues long. Looked up from germline, CDR1 is GTSNPN and CDR2 is SVGIG (reference sequence). V was clipped by 4 bases and J by 5 bases, with 16 bases between them. The CDR3 region is CAWTRDFRRDTQYF. CDR3 sequence (DNA): TGTGCCTGGACTAGGGACTTCCGGAGAGATACGCAGTATTTT.

The rearrangement links TRBV6-6 to TRBJ1-2; D ambiguous. Germline CDR1 and CDR2: MNHNY and SVGAGI (reference sequence). The V and J ends lost 6 bases and 7 bases respectively, with 21 bases between them. The CDR3 sequence is 15 residues long. CDR3 protein: CASRAPDGGLGGYTF. The CDR3, as DNA: TGTGCCAGCAGGGCGCCGGACGGAGGATTGGGTGGCTACACCTTC.

The gene calls are TRBV6-6 and TRBJ1-5; 9 bases map to TRBD1. With 7 bases clipped from V and 4 bases from J, the junction kept 2 bases outside the gene matches. Germline loops: CDR1 MNHNY, CDR2 SVGAGI (reference sequence). CDR3 size: 13 residues. CDR3: CASTQGANQPQHF. In DNA, the CDR3 is TGTGCCAGCACACAGGGGGCAAATCAGCCCCAGCATTTT.